This T cell receptor (beta chain) appears in the sequencing data of a study of blood T cell repertoires in COVID-19. Data came from immunoSEQ multiplex PCR; TCRdb stores just in-frame clones and leaves some out. Of approximately 300,000 clones in the sample, 70% to 90% were seen once. Cohort allocation depended upon clinical history that participants reported. This receptor was taken from a woman aged 25 to 45 who had recovered from COVID-19. Sequenced material: PBMCs or T cells enriched from blood (not recorded which).

CDR3 DNA: TGTGCCAGCAGCCAAAGCGGCAGCACAGATACGCAGTATTTT. Protein: CASSQSGSTDTQYF. The J gene is TRBJ2-3, the V gene TRBV9; possibly TRBD2 for D (5 bases). Trimming took off 4 bases at V and 0 bases at J, with 9 bases between the two ends. CDR1 and CDR2 from the germline V gene are SGDLS and YYNGEE. The CDR3 extends over 14 amino acids.